The clone carrying this TCR beta chain was observed many times. This record comes from a study of spatial heterogeneity in lung cancer. Study information: In raw reads, more than 8.5 appearances on average were recorded for each unique TCR and UMI combination.

The CDR3 contains 17 residues. The V gene lost 1 base and the J gene lost 5 bases, with 20 bases spanning the gap. CDR1 is SNHLY and CDR2 is FYNNEI in the germline V gene. Time point here: blood at routine non-recurrence follow-up after resection. MiXCR was run by TCRdb on the 5' RACE reads, yielding one entry per CDR3 protein. The sample has just over 70,000 distinct CDR3 sequences; approximately 8.9% are singletons. Sequencing used PBMCs, obtained at follow-up. The J gene is TRBJ2-5, the V gene TRBV2; tentative D call: TRBD1 (6 bases). The clonotype originates from a female donor with early-stage non-small cell lung cancer. The CDR3: CASSEVGWAPRGETQYF. The DNA for the CDR3 is TGTGCCAGCAGTGAAGTAGGATGGGCTCCTAGGGGGGAGACCCAGTACTTC.